The 9 T cell receptor beta chains below were found in one sample sequenced in a study of CD8+CD57+ T cells in acquired aplastic anemia. Patients sequenced had flow cytometry evidence of CD8+CD57+ cell expansion. CDR3 and TCR beta VDJ profiling relied on genomic DNA as the template. TCRdb reanalysed the reads using MiXCR and keeps one entry per CDR3 protein. The table records 100,000 to 150,000 distinct CDR3 sequences, approximately 36% of them present only once. Sequencing was performed on sorted CD4+, CD8+, or CD8+CD57+ T cells (not recorded which) from PBMCs. These receptors came from a human donor with aplastic anemia.

About this clonotype: A much larger clone differs by one base, so this may be a read error. This sequence joins TRBV12-3 or TRBV12-4 and TRBJ1-2; the D gene is possibly TRBD1 (5 bases). The CDR3 is 13 residues long. Trimming cost V 6 bases and J 4 bases, with 12 bases left between them. The CDR3 region is CASRRDGLYGYTF. The DNA of the CDR3 is TGTGCCAGCAGACGGGACGGCCTCTATGGCTACACCTTC.

This clonotype appeared many times. The chain joins TRBV7-9 to TRBJ1-6; the D gene is possibly TRBD1 (5 bases). Germline CDR1 reads SEHNR; CDR2 reads FQNEAQ (reference sequence). This CDR3 region has 13 residues. Deletions cut 3 bases from V and 14 bases from J, with 14 bases between. CDR3 in amino acids: CASSFQGEGALHF. Here the CDR3 DNA reads TGTGCCAGCAGCTTCCAGGGAGAAGGGGCCCTCCACTTT.

This clonotype has at least ten counts. This chain connects TRBV20-1 to TRBJ2-7; a weak D match, TRBD2 (5 bases). Germline V gene lookup returns CDR1 DFQATT and CDR2 SNEGSKA (reference sequence). The CDR3 runs 12 residues. V gave up 5 bases and J gave up 7 bases, with 15 bases separating them. CDR3 in amino acids: CSARRLTEEQYF. The CDR3 DNA follows: TGCAGTGCTCGGCGACTAACTGAAGAGCAGTACTTC.

The rearrangement uses TRBV7-6 and TRBJ2-5; the D is unclear. CDR1 SGHVS and CDR2 FNYEAQ come from the germline V gene. This CDR3 has 12 residues. V was trimmed by 10 bases and J by 4 bases, leaving 13 bases between them. The CDR3 DNA is TGTGCCACCAGTGATACCCTAGAGACCCAGTACTTC. Protein: CATSDTLETQYF.

V usage is TRBV11-2 and J usage is TRBJ2-1, with TRBD2 matching 10 bases. The CDR3 extends over 17 amino acids. V trimming: 4 bases; J trimming: 5 bases; junction bases outside the gene matches: 11. Germline V lookup: CDR1 SGHAT, CDR2 FQNNGV. CDR3 region: CASSSPLAGGPNNEQFF. The CDR3 DNA sequence: TGTGCCAGCAGCTCCCCCTTAGCGGGGGGCCCGAACAATGAGCAGTTCTTC. The whole variable domain, remainder taken from reference TRBV11-2 and TRBJ2-1, is EAGVAQSPRYKIIEKRQSVAFWCNPISGHATLYWYQQILGQGPKLLIQFQNNGVVDDSQLPKDRFSAERLKGVDSTLKIQPAKLEDSAVYLCASSSPLAGGPNNEQFFGPGTRLTVL.

This clonotype was detected ten times or more. The rearrangement joins TRBV7-9 to TRBJ1-4; D is uncertain. CDR1 and CDR2 from the germline V gene are SEHNR and FQNEAQ (reference sequence). Trimming left V 1 base short and J 4 bases short, with 19 bases between. The CDR3 is 18 amino acids. DNA of the CDR3: TGTGCCAGCAGCTTAGAGTCTCATTTCCTAGACTATAATGAAAAACTGTTTTTT. It encodes CASSLESHFLDYNEKLFF. Variable domain in full (rest from reference TRBV7-9 and TRBJ1-4): DTGVSQNPRHKITKRGQNVTFRCDPISEHNRLYWYRQTLGQGPEFLTYFQNEAQLEKSRLLSDRFSAERPKGSFSTLEIQRTEQGDSAMYLCASSLESHFLDYNEKLFFGSGTQLSVL.

Only one count was recorded for this clonotype. This chain's CDR3 is CASSQRGAAGYGYTF. CDR3 bases: TGTGCCAGCAGCCAGCGGGGGGCGGCCGGCTATGGCTACACCTTC. This rearrangement joins TRBV14 to TRBJ1-2, with a tentative D call TRBD1 (6 bases). The CDR3 runs 15 residues. V gave up 3 bases and J gave up 4 bases, with 15 bases separating them. Germline CDR1 reads SGHDN; CDR2 reads FVKESK.

This clonotype was counted at least ten times. This chain uses TRBV3-1 with TRBJ1-2; TRBD1 matches at 7 bases. This CDR3 comprises 13 residues. The V and J ends lost 7 bases and 7 bases, in that order; junction bases with no gene match: 9. Germline V lookup: CDR1 LGHDT, CDR2 YNNKEL (reference sequence). CDR3 DNA: TGTGCCAGCACCCCAGGGGGATTAGGTGGCTACACCTTC. It is translated as CASTPGGLGGYTF.

This clonotype occurred once. This rearrangement joins TRBV20-1 to TRBJ2-7; D might be TRBD2 (5 bases). V lost 0 bases to trimming and J lost 2 bases, with 8 bases between them. The CDR3 covers 13 residues. Per germline, CDR1 DFQATT and CDR2 SNEGSKA (reference sequence). Written as DNA, the CDR3 is TGCAGTGCTAGAGATGGACTCACCTACGAGCAGTACTTC. Its protein product is CSARDGLTYEQYF.